This TCR beta chain originates from a study of cytomegalovirus exposure and HLA in healthy donors. Clones were read by immunoSEQ multiplex PCR, and TCRdb kept only the in-frame ones, dropping some. The sample lists 150,000 to 200,000 clones; roughly 88% were seen once. The CDR3 totals 14 residues. Trimming cost V 2 bases and J 4 bases, with 13 bases left between them. Per the germline V gene, CDR1 is SGHNT and CDR2 is YYREEE (reference sequence). The sequencing sample was made of PBMCs. The chain combines TRBV5-4 with TRBJ2-7, with D possibly being TRBD2 (6 bases). The receptor's source is a woman aged 18-35 years in good health and CMV-seronegative. The CDR3 loop is CASSFDGGGYEQYF. The CDR3 DNA reads as TGTGCCAGCAGCTTTGATGGAGGAGGGTACGAGCAGTACTTC.